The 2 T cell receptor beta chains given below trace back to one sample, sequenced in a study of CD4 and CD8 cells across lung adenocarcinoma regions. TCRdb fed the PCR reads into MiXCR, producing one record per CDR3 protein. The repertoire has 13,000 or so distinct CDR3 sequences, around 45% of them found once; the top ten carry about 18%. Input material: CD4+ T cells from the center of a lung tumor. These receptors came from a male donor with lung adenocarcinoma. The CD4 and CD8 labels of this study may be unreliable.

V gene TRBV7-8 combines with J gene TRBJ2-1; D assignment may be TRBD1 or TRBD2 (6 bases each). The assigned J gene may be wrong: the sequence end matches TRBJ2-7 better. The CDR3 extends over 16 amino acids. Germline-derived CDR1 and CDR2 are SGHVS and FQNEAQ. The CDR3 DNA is TGTGCCAGCCGGAGCGGGCAGGGGAGAGTGTCCTACGAGCAGTACTTC. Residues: CASRSGQGRVSYEQYF.

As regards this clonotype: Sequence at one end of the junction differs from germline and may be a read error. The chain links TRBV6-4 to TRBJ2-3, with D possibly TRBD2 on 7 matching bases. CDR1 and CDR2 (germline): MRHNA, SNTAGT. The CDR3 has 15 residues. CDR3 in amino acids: CARGDGGGGAETQYF. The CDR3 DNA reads TGTGCCAGGGGGGACGGGGGCGGGGGCGCAGAGACGCAGTATTTT.